The clone carrying this TCR beta chain was detected only once. The CDR3 is made up of 15 amino acids. Germline CDR1 and CDR2: SGHRS and YFSETQ. V shed 5 bases and J 2 bases; nucleotides not matched to a gene: 9. Method: immunoSEQ multiplex PCR; TCRdb's copy keeps in-frame clones and lacks some. The sample includes some 83,000 clones, roughly 87% of them seen just once. This sample was taken from a study of blood T cell repertoires in COVID-19. The source is a man aged 50 or older with acute or convalescent COVID-19. This chain uses TRBV5-1 with TRBJ1-2; the match to TRBD1 covers 7 bases. The sequencing sample was made of peripheral blood. The CDR3 sequence is CASSLGTVENYGYTF. CDR3 DNA sequence: TGCGCCAGCAGTCTGGGGACAGTCGAGAACTATGGCTACACCTTC.